This record concerns one T cell receptor beta chain sequence. These data belong to a study of blood T cell repertoires in COVID-19. At the level of the study: From the United States, Italy and Spain came samples of acute and convalescent COVID-19.

As originally analysed: Estimated nucleated cell counts came from reference gene primer amplification. Assay used: immunoSEQ multiplex PCR; TCRdb lists only in-frame clones, some missing. V, J and clone size are those of that table, while D and trimming were read from the DNA. The table shows around 26,000 clones, with roughly 90% occurring only once. The CDR3 runs to 16 residues. The germline V gene encodes CDR1 MNHEY and CDR2 SMNVEV (reference sequence). V gave up 5 bases and J gave up 4 bases; unmatched junction bases: 13. The sample consisted of peripheral blood. The chain has TRBV27 and TRBJ2-7, with 8 nucleotides matching TRBD1. The clonotype comes from a human donor in a cohort sampled during active COVID-19. As DNA, the CDR3 is TGTGCCAGCAGTAGACCGCAGGGGGCTCCCGGTTACGAGCAGTACTTC. As protein: CASSRPQGAPGYEQYF.